The 5 T cell receptor beta chains listed next were all sequenced from one sample in a study of blood T cell repertoires in COVID-19 (TCRdb year 2020). The library came from the immunoSEQ multiplex PCR assay. Here the immuneACCESS table is served through TCRdb, limited to in-frame sequences with V and J called. Missing clones are a known gap in these copies; in checked studies unresolved V genes cover under half, and the rest lacks a known reason. This sample is represented by around 250,000 clones; approximately 82% of them were singletons. Approximately 3.2% of the sample is held by the ten biggest clonotypes. The sample consisted of peripheral blood. The receptors come from a woman younger than 35 with acute or convalescent COVID-19.

This chain uses TRBV14 with TRBJ2-1; D remains unclear. The V gene's germline CDR1 is SGHDN and CDR2 FVKESK. CDR3 size: 15 residues. V dropped 0 bases and J dropped 4 bases, with 10 bases sitting between them. The CDR3 DNA is TGTGCCAGCAGCCAAGATGGGCACGATTACAATGAGCAGTTCTTC. Its protein product is CASSQDGHDYNEQFF. The full variable domain, with the rest looked up from reference TRBV14 and TRBJ2-1, is EAGVTQFPSHSVIEKGQTVTLRCDPISGHDNLYWYRRVMGKEIKFLLHFVKESKQDESGMPNNRFLAERTGGTYSTLKVQPAELEDSGVYFCASSQDGHDYNEQFFGPGTRLTVL.

The V gene is TRBV11-2, the J gene TRBJ1-5, with D uncertain. The germline CDR1 and CDR2 sequences are SGHAT and FQNNGV. The V gene lost 5 bases and the J gene lost 4 bases, with 9 bases spanning the gap. CDR3 length: 13 residues. The CDR3, as DNA: TGTGCCAGCAGCCCGCAGAGGAATCAGCCCCAGCATTTT. It specifies CASSPQRNQPQHF.

J is TRBJ1-2 and V is TRBV7-8, with TRBD1 matching over 7 bases. Losses at the gene ends were 3 bases for V and 4 bases for J; bases not matched to a gene: 8. Looked up from germline, CDR1 is SGHVS and CDR2 is FQNEAQ. The CDR3 is made up of 15 amino acids. CDR3 loop: CASSLSRDRVYGYTF. CDR3 nucleotides: TGTGCCAGCAGCTTGTCCCGGGACAGAGTCTATGGCTACACCTTC. Full variable domain (missing parts from reference TRBV7-8 and TRBJ1-2): GAGVSQSPRYKVAKRGQDVALRCDPISGHVSLFWYQQALGQGPEFLTYFQNEAQLDKSGLPSDRFFAERPEGSVSTLKIQRTQQEDSAVYLCASSLSRDRVYGYTFGSGTRLTVV.

This clone has more than one count but fewer than ten. This chain joins TRBV11-3 and TRBJ2-1; 8 bases line up with TRBD2. Germline lookup yields CDR1 SGHNT and CDR2 YENEEA. This CDR3 has 15 residues. The trim removed 3 bases at V and 2 bases at J, leaving 3 bases unmatched. The CDR3 here is CASSFAGGPYNEQFF. In DNA, the CDR3 is TGTGCCAGCAGCTTTGCGGGGGGCCCCTACAATGAGCAGTTCTTC.

The J gene is TRBJ1-2, the V gene TRBV11-2; possible D gene TRBD1, 6 bases. The length of the CDR3 is 15 residues. With 4 bases removed from V and 2 bases from J, the gap between germline ends came to 14 bases. Germline values: CDR1 SGHAT, CDR2 FQNNGV. The CDR3 is CASSSGGLTNYGYTF. CDR3 coding DNA: TGTGCCAGCAGCTCTGGGGGCTTAACCAACTATGGCTACACCTTC.